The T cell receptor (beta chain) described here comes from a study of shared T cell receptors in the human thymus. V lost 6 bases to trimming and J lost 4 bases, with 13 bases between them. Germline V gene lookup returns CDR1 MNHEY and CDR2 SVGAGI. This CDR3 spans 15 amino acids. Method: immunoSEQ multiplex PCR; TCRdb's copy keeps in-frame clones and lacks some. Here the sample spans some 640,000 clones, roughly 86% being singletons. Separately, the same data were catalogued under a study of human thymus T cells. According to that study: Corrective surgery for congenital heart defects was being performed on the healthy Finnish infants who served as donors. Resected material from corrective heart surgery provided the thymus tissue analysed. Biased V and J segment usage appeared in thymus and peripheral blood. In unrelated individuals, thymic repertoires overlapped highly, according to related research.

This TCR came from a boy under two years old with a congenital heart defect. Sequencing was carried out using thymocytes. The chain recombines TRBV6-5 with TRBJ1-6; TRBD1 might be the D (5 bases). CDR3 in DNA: TGTGCCAGCAGACAAACAGGCGATTATAATTCACCCCTCCACTTT. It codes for CASRQTGDYNSPLHF.